The 9 T cell receptor beta chains reported below all come from one sample, sequenced in a study of graft-versus-host responses after intestinal transplantation. Sequencing was performed with immunoSEQ multiplex PCR; in TCRdb, only in-frame clones are kept and a portion is missing. The data contain some 39,000 clones, just under 90% of them singletons. The starting material was PBMCs, obtained less than 280 days after transplant. The source of these receptors is a human patient who received an intestinal transplant, so some T cells may come from the graft donor.

The rearrangement links TRBV7-3 to TRBJ2-7; D call uncertain. Germline V gene data show CDR1 as SGHTA and CDR2 as FQGTGA. CDR3 length equals 13 residues. V was pared by 5 bases and J by 2 bases, with 10 bases between. The CDR3 DNA is TGTGCCAGCAGCCCAGAGGCTACCTACGAGCAGTACTTC. This translates into CASSPEATYEQYF.

This rearrangement joins TRBV21-1 to TRBJ1-6; TRBD1 is taken as the D call from the table, unchecked against the DNA. TRBV21-1 is designated a pseudogene. This CDR3 region has 14 residues. The CDR3 here is CASSARTGRKPLHF. CDR3 nucleotides: TGTGCCAGCAGCGCCCGGACAGGCAGGAAACCCCTCCACTTT.

V and J are TRBV11-2 and TRBJ2-2, with TRBD1 matching over 7 bases. Germline CDR1 SGHAT, CDR2 FQNNGV. V shed 1 base and J 1 base; nucleotides not matched to a gene: 0. The length of the CDR3 is 15 residues. The CDR3 here is CASSLGTGNTGELFF. In DNA form, the CDR3 reads TGTGCCAGCAGCTTAGGGACAGGGAACACCGGGGAGCTGTTTTTT.

This clone was picked up a small number of times. This rearrangement joins TRBV11-2 to TRBJ2-3; TRBD2 aligns across 9 bases. Germline trimming cut 3 bases from V and 0 bases from J; bases unmatched to any gene: 1. Germline CDR1 and CDR2: SGHAT and FQNNGV. This CDR3 contains 15 residues. The CDR3 nucleotides read TGTGCCAGCAGCTTCACTAGCGGGAGCACAGATACGCAGTATTTT. It encodes CASSFTSGSTDTQYF.

The chain joins TRBV11-2 to TRBJ2-5; a weak D match, TRBD2 (6 bases). Germline V gives CDR1 SGHAT, CDR2 FQNNGV. The CDR3 is 16 amino acids. V shed 5 bases and J shed 2 bases, with 18 bases lying between them. The CDR3 DNA reads as TGTGCCAGCAGCCCTTTTGGACTACAGAAACAAGAGACCCAGTACTTC. Translating gives CASSPFGLQKQETQYF.

The rearrangement uses TRBV15 and TRBJ2-7; the D call may be TRBD1 or TRBD2 (6 bases each). Per the germline V gene, CDR1 is LNHNV and CDR2 is YYDKDF (reference sequence). The CDR3 totals 15 residues. The V gene lost 1 base and the J gene lost 3 bases, with 13 bases spanning the gap. CDR3 in amino acids: CATSRGGADSYEQYF. As DNA, the CDR3 is TGTGCCACCAGCAGAGGGGGGGCGGACAGCTACGAGCAGTACTTC.

The chain carries TRBV7-2 and TRBJ2-6; D is unclear. This CDR3 has 14 residues. Trimming cost V 7 bases and J 4 bases, with 11 bases left between them. Germline loops: CDR1 SGHTA, CDR2 FQGNSA. The CDR3 protein is CASTPSFGANVLTF. For the CDR3, the DNA is TGTGCCAGCACCCCCTCGTTCGGGGCCAACGTCCTGACTTTC.

The J gene is TRBJ2-7, the V gene TRBV5-4, with D possibly being TRBD2 (6 bases). The CDR3 contains 17 residues. V gave up 0 bases and J gave up 4 bases, with 20 bases separating them. Germline assignment: CDR1 SGHNT and CDR2 YYREEE (reference sequence). CDR3 sequence (DNA): TGTGCCAGCAGCTTGGGGACTGATAGCGGAGGTCGGTACGAGCAGTACTTC. This codes for CASSLGTDSGGRYEQYF.

The J gene is TRBJ2-1, the V gene TRBV7-9, with 8 nucleotides matching TRBD2. CDR1 SEHNR and CDR2 FQNEAQ come from the germline V gene (reference sequence). This CDR3 is built from 16 residues. The V gene end was trimmed by 4 bases and the J gene end by 4 bases; junction bases not matched to a gene: 9. The CDR3 spells CASSSTLAEYYNEQFF. The CDR3 DNA sequence: TGTGCCAGCAGCTCCACACTAGCGGAGTATTACAATGAGCAGTTCTTC.